This is a list of T cell receptor beta chains from one sample in a study of cytomegalovirus exposure and HLA in healthy donors. Some clones are missing from TCRdb's copy, which holds only in-frame ones; the method was immunoSEQ multiplex PCR. The table includes about 180,000 clones, about three quarters detected once. Sequenced: PBMCs. Every receptor here comes from a female donor in good health and CMV-seronegative. The CDR3 runs from the conserved cysteine through the conserved F or W. Each record gives: clone size, V gene, D gene, J gene, CDR3 DNA, CDR3 protein. A D gene is named only where the DNA matches it firmly. Clone sizes are given selectively: once, few, many, or a class where the clone is expanded.

NA	TRBV9	NA	TRBJ1-2	TGTGCCAGCAGCGTAGACCTCGGCGAGGCGGGGAACTATGGCTACACCTTC	CASSVDLGEAGNYGYTF
few	TRBV4-1	NA	TRBJ1-3	TGCGCCAGCAGCCAAGATAGCGGGGCAGGGCGGGTCACCATATATTTT	CASSQDSGAGRVTIYF
NA	TRBV6-1	TRBD1	TRBJ1-5	TGTGCCAGCAGTGGTTATACAGGGGGTAATCAGCCCCAGCATTTT	CASSGYTGGNQPQHF
NA	TRBV7-2	TRBD1	TRBJ2-7	TGTGCCAGCACCTTGACAGGGAACTCCTACGAGCAGTACTTC	CASTLTGNSYEQYF
NA	TRBV27	TRBD1	TRBJ1-5	TGTGCCAGCAGTGTAGACAGGGCGGGCTTGGGTCAGCCCCAGCATTTT	CASSVDRAGLGQPQHF
few	TRBV2	TRBD2	TRBJ2-1	TGTGCCAGCTCCAAGCGGGAGAGATCCTACAATGAGCAGTTCTTC	CASSKRERSYNEQFF
NA	TRBV19	TRBD1	TRBJ1-4	TGTGCCAGTAGCAAGGGGACAGACTATGAAAAACTGTTTTTT	CASSKGTDYEKLFF
few	TRBV5-6	NA	TRBJ1-2	TGTGCCAGCAGCCCCGGGGGGGGGTACTATGGCTACACCTTC	CASSPGGGYYGYTF
NA	TRBV9	NA	TRBJ2-5	TGTGCCAGCAGCGTCGAAGGCGGGTACGAGACCCAGTACTTC	CASSVEGGYETQYF
NA	TRBV28	NA	TRBJ2-2	TGTGCCAGCAGCATGACGGGGAACACCGGGGAGCTGTTTTTT	CASSMTGNTGELFF
NA	TRBV11-1	NA	TRBJ2-7	TGTGCCAGCAGCTTAGCCGGGGTCGTCTCCTACGAGCAGTACTTC	CASSLAGVVSYEQYF
NA	TRBV29-1	NA	TRBJ2-7	TGCAGCGTTGTTCGCCCGAGCTCCTACGAGCAGTACTTC	CSVVRPSSYEQYF
NA	TRBV7-9	TRBD1	TRBJ2-5	TGTACCAGCAGGACAGGGGGCCGACAAGAGACCCAGTACTTC	CTSRTGGRQETQYF
few	TRBV7-8	TRBD1	TRBJ2-6	TGTGCCAGCAGCTTAGGGCCCTTAGGGACAGGGGGTTCCTCTGGGGCCAACGTCCTGACTTTC	CASSLGPLGTGGSSGANVLTF